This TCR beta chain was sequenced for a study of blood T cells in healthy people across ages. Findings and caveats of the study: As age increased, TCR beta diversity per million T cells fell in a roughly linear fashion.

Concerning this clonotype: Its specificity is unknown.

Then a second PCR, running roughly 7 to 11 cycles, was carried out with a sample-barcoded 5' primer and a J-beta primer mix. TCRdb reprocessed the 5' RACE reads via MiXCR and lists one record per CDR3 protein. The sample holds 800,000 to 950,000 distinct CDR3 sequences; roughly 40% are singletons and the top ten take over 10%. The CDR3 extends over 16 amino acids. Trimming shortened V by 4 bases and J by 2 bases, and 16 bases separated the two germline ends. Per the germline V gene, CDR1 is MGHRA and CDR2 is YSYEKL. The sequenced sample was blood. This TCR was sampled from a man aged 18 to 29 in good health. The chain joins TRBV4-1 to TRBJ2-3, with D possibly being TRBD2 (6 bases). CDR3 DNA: TGCGCCAGCAGCCTGGGTCTAGCGAGGGACACAGATACGCAGTATTTT. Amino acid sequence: CASSLGLARDTDTQYF.